Listed below are T cell receptor beta chains from one sample, sequenced in a study of blood T cell repertoires in COVID-19. Sequencing was performed with immunoSEQ multiplex PCR; in TCRdb, only in-frame clones are kept and a portion is missing. The table lists some 150,000 clones, about nine tenths of them singletons. The sample consisted of peripheral blood. These TCRs come from a human donor in a cohort sampled during active COVID-19. CDR3s include the opening cysteine and the closing phenylalanine or tryptophan. D genes are given only for firm matches. Clone size is not always given. Where it is, it says once, few, many or a class for expanded clones.

clone size: -
D gene: TRBD2
J gene: TRBJ2-1
V gene: TRBV27
CDR3 DNA: TGTGCCAGCAGTTTATATCTAGCGGGAGGGAGCTCCTACAATGAGCAGTTCTTC
CDR3 protein: CASSLYLAGGSSYNEQFF

clone size: -
D gene: TRBD2
J gene: TRBJ2-3
V gene: TRBV3-1/TRBV3-2
CDR3 DNA: TGTGCCAGCAAGGCGGGGGGTGGAACAGATACGCAGTATTTT
CDR3 protein: CASKAGGGTDTQYF

clone size: -
D gene: TRBD2
J gene: TRBJ2-5
V gene: TRBV7-8
CDR3 DNA: TGTGCCAGCAGGGCGCTGACTAGCGGAGGGGAGACCCAGTACTTC
CDR3 protein: CASRALTSGGETQYF

clone size: -
D gene: -
J gene: TRBJ2-1
V gene: TRBV5-4
CDR3 DNA: TGTGCCAGCAGGCGAGACTATCGCAATGAGCAGTTCTTC
CDR3 protein: CASRRDYRNEQFF

clone size: few
D gene: TRBD2
J gene: TRBJ2-1
V gene: TRBV7-9
CDR3 DNA: TGTGCCAGCAGCTTAGTGAGCGGGAGATCCCATGAGCAGTTCTTC
CDR3 protein: CASSLVSGRSHEQFF

clone size: -
D gene: TRBD1
J gene: TRBJ2-7
V gene: TRBV19
CDR3 DNA: TGTGCCAGTAGTACCCGGGACAGTAGCTCCTACGAGCAGTACTTC
CDR3 protein: CASSTRDSSSYEQYF

clone size: -
D gene: -
J gene: TRBJ2-3
V gene: TRBV29-1
CDR3 DNA: TGCAGCGTTGTAGAGCGGACTACCACAGATACGCAGTATTTT
CDR3 protein: CSVVERTTTDTQYF

clone size: once
D gene: TRBD2
J gene: TRBJ2-2
V gene: TRBV4-2
CDR3 DNA: TGTGCCAGCAGCCACGCCGGGGGGGTCGACACCGGGGAGCTGTTTTTT
CDR3 protein: CASSHAGGVDTGELFF

clone size: -
D gene: TRBD2
J gene: TRBJ2-1
V gene: TRBV5-4
CDR3 DNA: TGTGCCAGCACGCCACTAGCGGGAAGGAATGAGCAGTTCTTC
CDR3 protein: CASTPLAGRNEQFF

clone size: -
D gene: -
J gene: TRBJ1-2
V gene: TRBV7-9
CDR3 DNA: TGTGCCAGCAGCTTCCCTGAACTGGCAGGGTTTTTGGGGTATGGCTACACCTTC
CDR3 protein: CASSFPELAGFLGYGYTF

clone size: -
D gene: -
J gene: TRBJ1-1
V gene: TRBV6-5
CDR3 DNA: TGTGCCAGCGGAAGCAGGGGTGACACTGAAGCTTTCTTT
CDR3 protein: CASGSRGDTEAFF

clone size: -
D gene: TRBD1
J gene: TRBJ1-4
V gene: TRBV25-1
CDR3 DNA: TGTGCCAGCACGGGACAGGGTTGGGAAAAACTGTTTTTT
CDR3 protein: CASTGQGWEKLFF

clone size: -
D gene: -
J gene: TRBJ1-6
V gene: TRBV7-9
CDR3 DNA: TGTGCCAGCAGCTCCGAGTCTAATTCACCCCTCCACTTT
CDR3 protein: CASSSESNSPLHF

clone size: -
D gene: -
J gene: TRBJ1-5
V gene: TRBV5-4
CDR3 DNA: TGTGCCAGCAGCTTCGGGGGGGATCAGCCCCAGCATTTT
CDR3 protein: CASSFGGDQPQHF

clone size: -
D gene: -
J gene: TRBJ2-5
V gene: TRBV5-6
CDR3 DNA: TGTGCCAGCAGCATACCCGGGATGGAAGAGACCCAGTACTTC
CDR3 protein: CASSIPGMEETQYF

clone size: -
D gene: -
J gene: TRBJ2-1
V gene: TRBV18
CDR3 DNA: TGTGCCAGCTCACCAGACAGGGTGCGGGGCAATGAGCAGTTCTTC
CDR3 protein: CASSPDRVRGNEQFF

clone size: -
D gene: -
J gene: TRBJ2-5
V gene: TRBV28
CDR3 DNA: TGTGCCAGCAGTAACTTGGGGGCCACGCAAGAGACCCAGTACTTC
CDR3 protein: CASSNLGATQETQYF

clone size: -
D gene: TRBD1
J gene: TRBJ1-2
V gene: TRBV28
CDR3 DNA: TGTGCCAGCAGTGAAACAGGGGGCAGGAAAGGCTACACCTTC
CDR3 protein: CASSETGGRKGYTF

clone size: -
D gene: -
J gene: TRBJ2-7
V gene: TRBV11-1
CDR3 DNA: TGTGCCAGCAGCTACCGGGACACCCGATACGAGCAGTACTTC
CDR3 protein: CASSYRDTRYEQYF

clone size: -
D gene: TRBD2
J gene: TRBJ2-3
V gene: TRBV4-3
CDR3 DNA: TGCGCCAGCAGCCCATTCCCCCCTCAAGCGGGAGGGCCAGCGGATACGCAGTATTTT
CDR3 protein: CASSPFPPQAGGPADTQYF

clone size: -
D gene: -
J gene: TRBJ1-1
V gene: TRBV29-1
CDR3 DNA: TGCAGCTCAGCCCGGGACACGAACACTGAAGCTTTCTTT
CDR3 protein: CSSARDTNTEAFF

clone size: -
D gene: -
J gene: TRBJ2-5
V gene: TRBV27
CDR3 DNA: TGTGCCAGCAGGGGGGGACTCGGACTGGGGGGAGAGACCCAGTACTTC
CDR3 protein: CASRGGLGLGGETQYF